The T cell receptor (beta chain) under discussion was sequenced for a study of blood T cells in healthy people across ages. Study results and caveats: Roughly linear declines in TCR beta diversity per million T cells occurred with age.

This clonotype was seen only a few times. Its antigen is undetermined. A second 7 to 11 cycle PCR used barcoded and J-beta primers. TCRdb passed the 5' RACE reads through MiXCR, listing each CDR3 protein once. The sample lists about 970,000 distinct CDR3 sequences; 51% were seen once. This CDR3 has 13 residues. V lost 3 bases and J 3 bases, leaving 9 bases between the germline ends. Germline CDR1 SGHDN, CDR2 FVKESK. This chain links TRBV14 with TRBJ2-7; D is undetermined. The clonotype was recovered from a woman aged 55-70 years in good health. The specimen was blood. For the CDR3, the DNA is TGTGCCAGCAGCCATTGGACGGTCTACGAGCAGTACTTC. Translated: CASSHWTVYEQYF.